The 27 T cell receptor beta chains below were found in one sample sequenced in a study of T cell repertoires in cytomegalovirus infection. In TCRdb, the reads were re-called with MiXCR into one record per CDR3 protein. The sample has tens of thousands of distinct CDR3 sequences, around half seen once. Their antigens remain unidentified. The sample consisted of CD8+ T cells from cultured PBMCs, taken from culture after CMV antigen stimulation. Receptors were obtained from a human donor in good health (CMV status not recorded). Some clones in this sample may be carry-over from other donors' samples.

In its sample, this clonotype was seen many times. The chain has TRBV12-3 or TRBV12-4 and TRBJ1-5; D unclear. The CDR3 has 12 residues. The germline V and J ends were trimmed by 4 bases and 5 bases, with 6 bases remaining between them. CDR3 nucleotides: TGTGCCAGCAGTTCAGAGGATCAGCCCCAGCATTTT. This encodes CASSSEDQPQHF.

This clonotype came up a few times. This chain links TRBV11-2 with TRBJ2-6; D ambiguous. This CDR3 spans 15 amino acids. V was trimmed by 1 base and J by 4 bases, leaving 8 bases between them. Germline assignment: CDR1 SGHAT and CDR2 FQNNGV. CDR3 amino acids: CASSLGGSGANVLTF. CDR3 DNA: TGTGCCAGCAGCTTAGGGGGATCCGGGGCCAACGTCCTGACTTTC.

The chain couples TRBV28 to TRBJ1-2; the D gene is possibly TRBD1 (5 bases). Germline CDR1 reads MDHEN; CDR2 reads SYDVKM. Trimming took off 3 bases at V and 7 bases at J, with 9 bases between the two ends. The CDR3 contains 12 residues. The CDR3 nucleotides are TGTGCCAGCAGTTTTATGGGGGGTGGCTACACCTTC. It yields the protein CASSFMGGGYTF.

This clonotype has just a few counts. V usage is TRBV7-8 and J usage is TRBJ2-1, with a weak D call TRBD2 (7 bases). The germline gives CDR1 SGHVS, CDR2 FQNEAQ. Deletions cut 5 bases from V and 0 bases from J, with 11 bases between. This CDR3 region has 15 residues. CDR3 residues: CASSEGGSSYNEQFF. In nucleotides, the CDR3 is TGTGCCAGCAGCGAGGGGGGGAGCTCCTACAATGAGCAGTTCTTC.

The chain carries TRBV28 and TRBJ2-7, with D maybe TRBD1 (5 bases). CDR3 length: 14 amino acids. Trimming removed 3 bases at V and 2 bases at J, with 11 bases between. From germline, CDR1 is MDHEN and CDR2 SYDVKM. The CDR3 loop is CASSFRAATYEQYF. The CDR3 DNA is TGTGCCAGCAGTTTCAGGGCAGCCACCTACGAGCAGTACTTC.

The chain joins TRBV7-3 to TRBJ2-1, with 10 bases that match TRBD2. Germline V CDR1 and CDR2: SGHTA, FQGTGA. Germline trimming cut 3 bases from V and 6 bases from J; bases unmatched to any gene: 8. This CDR3 comprises 16 residues. The CDR3, as DNA: TGTGCCAGCAGCTTCCAGGTAGCGGGAGGCATCAATGAGCAGTTCTTC. Residues: CASSFQVAGGINEQFF.

This clonotype was counted ten times or more. This chain uses TRBV4-1 with TRBJ1-4; 7 bases are shared with TRBD1. V lost 3 bases and J lost 8; bases outside the gene matches: 0. This CDR3 is built from 12 residues. CDR1 and CDR2 from the germline V gene are MGHRA and YSYEKL. The DNA of the CDR3 is TGCGCCAGCAGCCAGGGACAGGAAAAACTGTTTTTT. It specifies CASSQGQEKLFF.

This clonotype was counted between two and nine times. V gene TRBV7-9 combines with J gene TRBJ2-7, with 8 bases identical to TRBD1. Germline V CDR1 and CDR2: SEHNR, FQNEAQ (reference sequence). This CDR3 has 15 residues. Trimming at V came to 4 bases and at J to 1 base, leaving 6 bases not matched to a gene. The CDR3 protein is CASSYGQGRSYEQYF. The CDR3 region has the DNA TGTGCCAGCAGCTACGGACAGGGCAGATCCTACGAGCAGTACTTC.

V gene TRBV27 combines with J gene TRBJ2-1; the D is unclear. V lost 4 bases and J lost 7, with 5 bases in between. Germline lookup yields CDR1 MNHEY and CDR2 SMNVEV (reference sequence). This CDR3 comprises 11 residues. The CDR3 sequence: CASSSNNEQFF. CDR3 sequence (DNA): TGTGCCAGCAGTTCAAATAATGAGCAGTTCTTC.

The rearrangement uses TRBV6-5 and TRBJ2-7; 12 nucleotides agree with TRBD2. This CDR3 has 15 amino acids. Per the germline V gene, CDR1 is MNHEY and CDR2 is SVGAGI. The J segment lost 7 bases and the V segment lost 2 bases, leaving 6 bases of the junction unmatched. The CDR3 is CASSYAWTSGIEQYF. CDR3 sequence (DNA): TGTGCCAGCAGTTACGCCTGGACTAGCGGGATTGAGCAGTACTTC.

This clonotype was found many times. V gene TRBV7-9 combines with J gene TRBJ1-2; D gene unclear. Germline V gives CDR1 SEHNR, CDR2 FQNEAQ (reference sequence). V lost 7 bases, J lost 3 bases, and 15 bases lay in between. This CDR3 has 14 amino acids. CDR3 residues: CASTSSDRDYGYTF. CDR3 nucleotide sequence: TGTGCCAGCACCTCGTCGGACCGGGACTATGGCTACACCTTC.

This chain connects TRBV19 to TRBJ1-2, with 8 positions matching TRBD1. The germline V gene encodes CDR1 LNHDA and CDR2 SQIVND (reference sequence). This CDR3 spans 13 amino acids. V shed 4 bases and J 7 bases; nucleotides not matched to a gene: 5. CDR3 in amino acids: CASSKTGAIGYTF. The CDR3 bases are TGTGCCAGTAGTAAGACAGGGGCGATTGGCTACACCTTC. The full variable domain, in which reference TRBV19 and TRBJ1-2 provide the parts outside the CDR3, is DGGITQSPKYLFRKEGQNVTLSCEQNLNHDAMYWYRQDPGQGLRLIYYSQIVNDFQKGDIAEGYSVSREKKESFPLTVTSAQKNPTAFYLCASSKTGAIGYTFGSGTRLTVV.

The gene calls are TRBV2 and TRBJ2-1; 9 bases align to TRBD1. V dropped 7 bases and J dropped 3; count of bases not matched to a gene: 7. The CDR3 is 15 amino acids. Per germline, CDR1 SNHLY and CDR2 FYNNEI. CDR3 residues: CASTLDRGLYNEQFF. CDR3 DNA sequence: TGTGCCAGCACCTTGGACAGGGGCCTCTACAATGAGCAGTTCTTC.

This CDR3 reads CASSFTGTNTEAFF. In DNA form, the CDR3 reads TGTGCCAGCAGTTTTACAGGGACGAACACTGAAGCTTTCTTT. The chain carries TRBV27 and TRBJ1-1; tentatively, D is TRBD1 (6 bases). The CDR3 has 14 amino acids. V lost 3 bases to trimming and J lost 1 base, with 9 bases between them. CDR1 and CDR2 from the germline V gene are MNHEY and SMNVEV (reference sequence).

This sequence joins TRBV7-6 and TRBJ2-5; D ambiguous. This CDR3 region has 15 residues. V lost 4 bases and J 2 bases, leaving 14 bases between the germline ends. Germline V gene sequence: CDR1 SGHVS, CDR2 FNYEAQ. Here the CDR3 reads CASSWKAVRQETQYF. The CDR3 coding sequence is TGTGCCAGCAGCTGGAAGGCGGTCAGGCAAGAGACCCAGTACTTC. Full variable domain (outside the CDR3, taken from reference TRBV7-6 and TRBJ2-5): GAGVSQSPRYKVTKRGQDVALRCDPISGHVSLYWYRQALGQGPEFLTYFNYEAQQDKSGLPNDRFSAERPEGSISTLTIQRTEQRDSAMYRCASSWKAVRQETQYFGPGTRLLVL.

The rearrangement joins TRBV11-1 to TRBJ1-1; no reliable D call. CDR1 is SGHAT and CDR2 is FQDESV in the germline V gene (reference sequence). This CDR3 has 12 residues. V lost 2 bases to trimming and J lost 5 bases, with 6 bases between them. The CDR3 DNA is TGTGCCAGCAGCTTATCACGAACTGAAGCTTTCTTT. This gives the protein CASSLSRTEAFF.

This clonotype turned up a few times. At one end, the junction sequence differs from germline, possibly due to a read error. This chain connects TRBV7-6 to TRBJ2-7; 10 bases are shared with TRBD1. The CDR3 has 15 residues. Germline V gene lookup returns CDR1 SGHVS and CDR2 FNYEAQ. Written as DNA, the CDR3 is TGTGCTAGCAGCTCAGGGACAGGGGAAACCTACGAGCAGTACTTC. As protein: CASSSGTGETYEQYF.

Details on this clonotype: The germline gene is not matched at one end of the junction; a read error may be the cause. The chain combines TRBV7-9 with TRBJ2-7; 7 bases match TRBD1. This CDR3 is 15 amino acids long. Germline V gene sequence: CDR1 SEHNR, CDR2 FQNEAQ (reference sequence). Written as DNA, the CDR3 is TGTGACAGCAGTGACCGGGATAGGGGGCTCTACGAGCAGTACTTC. It yields the protein CDSSDRDRGLYEQYF.

The V call is TRBV12-3 or TRBV12-4, the J call TRBJ2-2; no clear D gene. The length of the CDR3 is 10 residues. Trimming shortened V by 4 bases and J by 6 bases, and 0 bases separated the two germline ends. This chain's CDR3 is CASSSGELFF. The CDR3 nucleotides read TGTGCCAGCAGTTCCGGGGAGCTGTTTTTT.

This clonotype has more than one count but fewer than ten. V usage is TRBV7-8 and J usage is TRBJ1-2; 7 bases are a match to TRBD1. Per the germline V gene, CDR1 is SGHVS and CDR2 is FQNEAQ. The CDR3 is 18 residues long. V was pared by 5 bases and J by 4 bases, with 19 bases of the junction left unmatched. The CDR3: CASSQNQPLRQGFYGYTF. In DNA, the CDR3 is TGTGCCAGCAGCCAGAACCAACCACTACGACAGGGATTCTATGGCTACACCTTC. Drawing the rest from reference TRBV7-8 and TRBJ1-2, the complete variable domain is GAGVSQSPRYKVAKRGQDVALRCDPISGHVSLFWYQQALGQGPEFLTYFQNEAQLDKSGLPSDRFFAERPEGSVSTLKIQRTQQEDSAVYLCASSQNQPLRQGFYGYTFGSGTRLTVV.

This clonotype was detected only a few times. The rearrangement joins TRBV7-2 to TRBJ2-3; 7 bases align to TRBD1. The CDR3 has 12 residues. CDR1 and CDR2 from the germline V gene are SGHTA and FQGNSA. V lost 11 bases and J lost 2; bases outside the gene matches: 4. The DNA of the CDR3 is TGTGCCGGGGACAGCCACACAGATACGCAGTATTTT. This gives the protein CAGDSHTDTQYF. Based on the CDR3 plus reference TRBV7-2 and TRBJ2-3, the full variable domain is GAGVSQSPSNKVTEKGKDVELRCDPISGHTALYWYRQSLGQGLEFLIYFQGNSAPDKSGLPSDRFSAERTGGSVSTLTIQRTQQEDSAVYLCAGDSHTDTQYFGPGTRLTVL.

This clonotype appeared many times. The CDR3 loop reads CASSSVGGLRDEQFF. CDR3 bases: TGTGCCAGCAGCTCGGTCGGGGGGTTACGGGATGAGCAGTTCTTC. The V gene is TRBV7-3, the J gene TRBJ2-1; 7 nucleotides agree with TRBD2. The CDR3 spans 15 residues. Unmatched junction bases numbered 11, after V lost 4 bases and J lost 8 bases. CDR1 SGHTA and CDR2 FQGTGA come from the germline V gene. The variable domain in full, with the rest retrieved from reference TRBV7-3 and TRBJ2-1, is GAGVSQTPSNKVTEKGKYVELRCDPISGHTALYWYRQSLGQGPEFLIYFQGTGAADDSGLPNDRFFAVRPEGSVSTLKIQRTERGDSAVYLCASSSVGGLRDEQFFGPGTRLTVL.

This chain connects TRBV12-3 or TRBV12-4 to TRBJ2-7; the D gene could be TRBD1 or TRBD2 (5 bases each). Trimming pared 4 bases from V and 7 bases from J, leaving 20 bases between. The CDR3 has 15 residues. CDR3 in amino acids: CASSSGHFAWEEQYF. CDR3 in DNA: TGTGCCAGCAGTTCCGGACACTTTGCTTGGGAGGAGCAGTACTTC.

The chain uses TRBV29-1 and TRBJ1-6; no firm D call. The CDR3 runs to 13 residues. Germline loops: CDR1 SQVTM, CDR2 ANQGSEA. Trimming left V 4 bases short and J 5 bases short, with 9 bases between. The CDR3 bases are TGCAGCGTTGGGCAGAGTAATAATTCACCCCTCCACTTT. Translation gives CSVGQSNNSPLHF.

This rearrangement joins TRBV7-2 to TRBJ2-2; 14 bases agree with TRBD2. The CDR3 runs to 18 residues. V lost 5 bases and J lost 3; bases outside the gene matches: 8. The germline V gene has CDR1 SGHTA and CDR2 FQGNSA. CDR3 protein: CASSPGLAGGEDTGELFF. The CDR3 DNA sequence: TGTGCCAGCAGCCCTGGACTAGCGGGGGGAGAGGACACCGGGGAGCTGTTTTTT.

Here the CDR3 DNA reads TGCGCCAGCAGCCGCGCCCCGATCCCAAGGGGAAGCTCCTATAATTCACCCCTCCACTTT. It yields the protein CASSRAPIPRGSSYNSPLHF. The chain has TRBV4-1 and TRBJ1-6; weak D call: TRBD1 (5 bases). Between the trimmed V and J ends, which lost 4 bases and 0 bases, there was a span of 22 bases. CDR3 size: 20 residues. Germline V gene lookup returns CDR1 MGHRA and CDR2 YSYEKL.

The CDR3 spells CSASSQGLGAPLHF. The CDR3 nucleotides are TGCAGTGCTAGCAGTCAGGGGCTTGGGGCACCCCTCCACTTT. This chain connects TRBV20-1 to TRBJ1-6, with D possibly matching TRBD1 (6 bases). Germline V CDR1 and CDR2: DFQATT, SNEGSKA (reference sequence). The CDR3 is 14 amino acids. The germline V and J ends were trimmed by 3 bases and 11 bases, with 17 bases remaining between them.